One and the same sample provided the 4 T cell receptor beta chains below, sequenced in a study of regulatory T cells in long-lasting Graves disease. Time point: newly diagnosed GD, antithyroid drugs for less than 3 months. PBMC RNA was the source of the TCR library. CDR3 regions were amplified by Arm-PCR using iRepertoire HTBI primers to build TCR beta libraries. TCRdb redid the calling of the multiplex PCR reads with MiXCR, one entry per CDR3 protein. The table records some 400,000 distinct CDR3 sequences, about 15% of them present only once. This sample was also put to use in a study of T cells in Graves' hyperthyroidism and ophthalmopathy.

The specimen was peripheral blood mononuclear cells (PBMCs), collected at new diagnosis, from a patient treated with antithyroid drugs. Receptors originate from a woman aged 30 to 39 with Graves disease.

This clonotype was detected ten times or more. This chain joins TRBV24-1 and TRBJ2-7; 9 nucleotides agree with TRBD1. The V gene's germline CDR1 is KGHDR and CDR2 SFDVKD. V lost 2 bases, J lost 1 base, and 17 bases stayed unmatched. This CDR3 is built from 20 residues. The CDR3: CATSDWTYYRGRKGSYEQYF. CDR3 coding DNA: TGTGCCACCAGTGATTGGACATATTACAGGGGGCGGAAGGGATCCTACGAGCAGTACTTC.

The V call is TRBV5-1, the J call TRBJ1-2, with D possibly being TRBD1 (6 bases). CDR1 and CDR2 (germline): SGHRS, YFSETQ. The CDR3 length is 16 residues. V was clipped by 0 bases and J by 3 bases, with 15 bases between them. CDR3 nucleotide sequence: TGCGCCAGCAGCTTGGGGTCGGGGGCAAAAGACTATGGCTACACCTTC. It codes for CASSLGSGAKDYGYTF.

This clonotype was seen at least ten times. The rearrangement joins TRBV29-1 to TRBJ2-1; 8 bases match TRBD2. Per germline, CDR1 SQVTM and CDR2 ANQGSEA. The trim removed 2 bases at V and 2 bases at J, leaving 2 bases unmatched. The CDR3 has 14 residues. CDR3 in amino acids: CSVETSGTYNEQFF. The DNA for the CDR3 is TGCAGCGTTGAAACTAGCGGAACCTACAATGAGCAGTTCTTC.

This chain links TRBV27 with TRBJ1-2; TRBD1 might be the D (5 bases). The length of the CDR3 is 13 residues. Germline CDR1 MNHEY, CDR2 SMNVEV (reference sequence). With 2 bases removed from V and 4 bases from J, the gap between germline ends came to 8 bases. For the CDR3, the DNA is TGTGCCAGCAGTTTAGCGCAGGGCTATGGCTACACCTTC. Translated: CASSLAQGYGYTF.